This T cell receptor beta chain was profiled in a study of OX40 agonist ivuxolimab in advanced cancers. As for the study in general: Patients were under 90% male with ages about 23 to 79, mean about 65.

On this clone itself: The antigen remains unidentified.

Produced via immunoSEQ multiplex PCR; TCRdb's table is partial and in-frame only. The sample shows around 26,000 clones, around 90% of them seen only once. Trimming stripped 2 bases from V and 7 bases from J, with 9 bases between. There are 13 residues in the CDR3. The germline V gene has CDR1 MNHEY and CDR2 SMNVEV (reference sequence). Broader study findings: Near-lowest levels of clonal expansion characterized partial responders at 0.1-3.0 mg/kg. The mean number of expanded clones was higher in CD8+ T cells than in CD4+.

The sequenced sample was CD4+ or CD8+ T cells sorted from blood, obtained in a trial of the OX40 agonist ivuxolimab. The source is an adult with an advanced solid tumor such as melanoma, head and neck, liver or kidney cancer. V is TRBV27 and J is TRBJ2-1; D may be TRBD1 or TRBD2 (7 bases each). CDR3 loop: CASSLQGGNEQFF. The CDR3 coding sequence is TGTGCCAGCAGTTTACAGGGGGGGAATGAGCAGTTCTTC.